The entry below describes one T cell receptor beta chain. The antigen it binds to is not known. Base-call qualities are not available, and no considerably larger clone is one nucleotide away. The cohort consisted of 650 to 700 healthy bone marrow donors. At the time of sampling, every cohort member was nominally healthy, though immune exposures that went unrecorded were likely present. The donor was CMV seropositive and was included in the group of 250 to 350 seropositive cohort members. Every donor gave a peripheral blood sample, and the peripheral blood mononuclear cells from that sample were used for TCR beta sequencing. The Qiagen DNeasy Blood Extraction Kit was used to extract genomic DNA from the blood cell samples. V loses 5 bases at its end and J loses 8 bases; junction bases beyond the gene matches: 16. The CDR3 spans 16 residues, from the cysteine through the phenylalanine. Solely the CDR3 DNA is kept, with 48 bases framed from the first base. Per the germline V gene (reference sequence), SGHKS is the CDR1 and YYEKEE is the CDR2.

The data stem from a study of cytomegalovirus exposure and HLA in healthy donors (dated by TCRdb to between 2016 and 2019). The study in broad terms: In an earlier analysis of approximately 640 of the donors, around 300 Gb of sequence data and 117 million unique TCR beta sequences from about 190 million T cells were reported. Donor age, sex, ethnicity and CMV serostatus were collected together with the repertoire data. An early release that covered 640 HLA-typed donors contained around 300 gigabases of sequencing data and 75 million to 100 million unique TCR sequences. All discovery cohort repertoires had been generated on a single sequencing platform. Using immunosequencing, the study profiled T cell repertoires from fewer than 700 subjects and related those repertoires to cytomegalovirus serostatus. In a later analysis, previously published TCR beta repertoires from about 670 donors were re-analyzed and high-resolution HLA genotyping was added so that TCR occurrence patterns could be studied. In an earlier analysis of several hundred of the donors, high-throughput TCR beta sequencing was used to judge whether each TCR beta V gene segment behaved as functional or pseudogenic. High-throughput TCR immunosequencing, statistical association of individual TCRs with disease status, and machine learning were combined to predict cytomegalovirus infection status. Five DR-DQ haplotypes were treated as single units for association and clustering because of strong linkage in the cohort. HLA typing covered class I and class II loci at four-digit resolution. Among the roughly 430 genotyped donors, 81% belonged to the genetic ancestry cluster associated with self-reported Caucasian donors. The number of typed donors differed by locus: roughly 620-630 for A, B, C, DRB1 and DQB1; roughly 510 for DQA1; 600 to 610 for DPA1; and roughly 490 for DPB1. Along with the roughly 670-subject first cohort, a separate validation cohort of 120 different subjects was used. In the later analysis, no new phenotypic data were used to find candidate immune exposures; instead, reliance was placed on TCR beta sequences and their occurrence across donors. The study was designed to test whether signatures of past pathogen exposure could be identified by cataloging public T cell receptors. In a later genetic analysis, genome-wide SNP genotypes for about three fifths of the roughly 670 donors were used, and that subset was treated as a discovery cohort. On average, around 200,000 unique TCR beta nucleotide sequences were sequenced per donor among 398 genotyped donors of the cohort, with about 19% of those sequences being non-productive.

Receptor libraries were prepared by the immunoSEQ multiplex PCR assay. A mixture of 60 forward primers for TCR Vbeta segments and 13 reverse primers for TCR Jbeta segments was used in the multiplex PCR. A multiplex PCR assay on genomic DNA amplified the CDR3 region of rearranged TCR beta genes. On the Illumina HiSeq System, the amplified TCR beta libraries were sequenced as 87-base-pair reads. The original methods were these. In a later analysis, 80 million or so unique TCR beta chains were counted across the approximately 640 repertoires, and around 10 million of these chains were shared by at least two donors. Raw reads were error-corrected and collapsed into unique sequences with a nearest-neighbor algorithm that merged closely related sequences to remove PCR and sequencing errors. To assign V, D and J gene segments, CDR3 sequences were aligned to IMGT reference sequences. For a sequence to be retained, a match of at least six nucleotides to both a V gene segment and a J gene segment was required. Rearrangements were classified as productive when the CDR3 lacked stop codons and remained in frame with V and J, and all other rearrangements were classified as non-productive. CDR3 was defined according to IMGT convention as the region running from the second conserved V-encoded cysteine to the conserved J-encoded phenylalanine. Sequences without an unambiguous match to a single V gene segment were excluded from the earlier analysis of a few hundred of the donors. In an earlier analysis of several hundred of the donors, a V segment was called functional when productive rearrangements were above 56.7%, and segregating when the standard deviation between donors exceeded 5%. A statistical classification framework was built for diagnosing cytomegalovirus status from the catalog of TCR beta chain sequences. A later analysis assigned V and J genes by comparing TCR nucleotide sequences with IMGT/GENE-DB human TR gene sequences. Using the TCRdist pipeline, a later analysis assigned CDR3 sequences along with most-parsimonious VDJ recombination scenarios. In a later analysis, each TCR beta chain was defined by its CDR3 amino acid sequence together with its V-gene family, and reads lacking a unique V-gene family were excluded. In a later analysis, a few hundred highly shared, low-generation-probability nucleotide sequences were removed to address suspected cross-contamination and a sequencing artifact. In a later analysis, a clonal expansion index was calculated for each public chain from normalized within-repertoire ranks of inferred template counts. A later analysis computed generation probabilities with a VDJ recombination model fitted to out-of-frame rearrangements, and checked the results against IGoR. Hypergeometric tests were used in a later analysis to score TCR-TCR, TCR-HLA and TCR-CMV co-occurrence, with a repertoire-size bias correction applied to the TCR pairs. False discovery rates were estimated in a later analysis by permuting HLA or CMV assignments 20 times. In a later analysis, co-occurring TCRs were grouped using DBSCAN, and TCRdist sequence similarity was added for clustering within HLA-allele-positive subsets. Co-occurrence clustering excluded repertoires with fewer than 30,000 or more than 120,000 public chains, plus five with anomalous nucleotide sharing. In TCRdb, the immuneACCESS table is reduced to in-frame sequences with V and J assigned. These tables do not hold every clone; where another copy was compared, an unresolved V gene accounts for under half, and the others remain unexplained. The V and J calls and the clone size are those of that table, but D and trimming were determined from the DNA. This sample lists under 200,000 clones; roughly 12% were detected once. In total, the top ten clones hold 7.8% of the sample.

Beyond this particular receptor, the publication reports: Cytomegalovirus status was reported to be diagnosed by the classifier with high specificity and sensitivity in both the original and validation cohorts. This cohort had only TCR beta chains sequenced, and the lack of alpha or paired-chain data limited which features could be detected. HLA typing was unavailable for some donors at each locus, so association tests used only the typed subset. A later analysis found that most CMV-associated TCR beta chains appeared HLA-restricted, with HLA associations seemingly driven largely by CMV exposure. Sequencing depth was assumed to be roughly uniform across donors in the presence/absence analyses, though that assumption may not hold. The study listed 164 TCR beta chains as associated with cytomegalovirus. A cluster of highly shared sequence variants was judged likely to represent a technical artifact of the sequencing pipeline. It was suggested by the authors that the approach could potentially be generalized to other disease states and immunological phenotypes. While some public TCRs were present in many individuals, most TCR sequences turned up only very rarely across donors. The 87-base-pair reads could not distinguish some IMGT-functional V segments, including TRBV6-2 and TRBV6-3, so those segments were excluded. A further reported finding was that TCR beta sequences accurately predicted the HLA-A and HLA-B alleles for most subjects in the first cohort. In a later analysis, several top co-occurrence clusters were reported to appear linked to parvovirus B19, influenza, CMV and Epstein-Barr virus. In an earlier analysis of 587 of the donors, most TCR beta V segments were observed in productive rearrangements about 90% or about 30% of the time, broadly matching IMGT annotations. A later analysis found that HLA-associated TCR beta chains were more clonally expanded and had lower generation probabilities than equally common non-associated chains. At a false discovery rate of 0.05, a later analysis linked around 17,000 TCR beta sequences to specific HLA alleles. Correlated functional status among segregating V segments might reflect linkage disequilibrium, but an unknown experimental factor could not be ruled out. In vitro tests confirmed that a few of the cytomegalovirus-associated TCR beta chains recognize cytomegalovirus antigens. A later genetic analysis associated a missense DCLRE1C variant with V-gene and J-gene trimming of TCR beta chains, and an independent cohort replicated the association. Strong co-occurrence of HLA alleles, especially DR and DQ, made assigning TCR associations to individual alleles difficult. Because counts were too low, about 15 rarely observed V segments, including chromosome 9 orphons, were left out of the earlier analysis of 587 of the donors. Immune exposure information for the cohort was limited to CMV serostatus. In a later analysis, TCR association rates were found to vary across HLA loci, with the most associated TCRs seen for DRB1 alleles and the fewest for HLA-C alleles. Compared with the roughly 600-donor mean, donors in an Asian-associated ancestry cluster had fewer N-insertions in productive TCRs, according to a later genetic analysis.

This TCR came from a man aged 50-60 years in good health and CMV-seropositive. The chain was built from TRBV5-5 and TRBJ1-2, with 9 bases in between that match TRBD1. Sequenced input: PBMCs. The CDR3 corresponds to CASSYRDRVALGGYTF. In nucleotides, the sequence is TGTGCCAGCAGTTACCGGGACAGGGTAGCTTTGGGCGGCTACACCTTC.